The T cell receptor (beta chain) under discussion was sequenced for a study of OX40 agonist ivuxolimab in advanced cancers. Study summary: Clinicians treated patients with ivuxolimab, an agonistic anti-OX40 (CD134) antibody. Study-level findings and limits: Averaging showed that CD8+ T cells had more expanded clones than CD4+ did. Doses of 0.1 to 3.0 mg/kg were accompanied by clonal expansion of CD4+ and CD8+ blood T cells by week 6.

This clone was seen a handful of times. Its target is unknown. CDR1 and CDR2 from the germline V gene are KGHSH and LQKENI. The CDR3 loop spans 13 amino acids. Trimming removed 3 bases at V and 0 bases at J, with 3 bases between. Measured with immunoSEQ multiplex PCR; TCRdb has only the in-frame clones, and not every one. The table has approximately 79,000 clones, more than 75% seen once; the top ten hold about 0.57%. The chain carries TRBV18 and TRBJ1-5; unclear D gene. The source is an adult with an advanced solid tumor such as melanoma, head and neck, liver or kidney cancer. Sequenced material: CD4+ or CD8+ T cells sorted from blood, taken in a trial of the OX40 agonist ivuxolimab. DNA of the CDR3: TGTGCCAGCTCACCGGATAGCAATCAGCCCCAGCATTTT. Protein product: CASSPDSNQPQHF.